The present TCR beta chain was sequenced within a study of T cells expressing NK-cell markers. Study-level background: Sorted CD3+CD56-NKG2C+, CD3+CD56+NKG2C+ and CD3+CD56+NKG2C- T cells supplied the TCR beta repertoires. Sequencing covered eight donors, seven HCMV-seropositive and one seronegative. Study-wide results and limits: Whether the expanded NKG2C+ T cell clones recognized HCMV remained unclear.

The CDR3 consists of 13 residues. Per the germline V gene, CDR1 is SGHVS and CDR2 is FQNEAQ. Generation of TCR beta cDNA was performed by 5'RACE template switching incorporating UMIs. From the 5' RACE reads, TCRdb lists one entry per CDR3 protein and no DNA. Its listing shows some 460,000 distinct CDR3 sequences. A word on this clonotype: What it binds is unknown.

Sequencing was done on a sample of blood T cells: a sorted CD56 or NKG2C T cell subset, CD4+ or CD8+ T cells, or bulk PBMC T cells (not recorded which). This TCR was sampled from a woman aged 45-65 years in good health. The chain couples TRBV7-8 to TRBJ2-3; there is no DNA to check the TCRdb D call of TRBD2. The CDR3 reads CASTRRGTDTQYF.